This T cell receptor (beta chain) emerged from a study of HIV-infected patients and healthy controls. Study findings and constraints: During therapy, HIV-associated CDR3s fell significantly in frequency, while CMV-associated CDR3s did not change significantly. Donor HLA types were not determined in the study.

cDNA was made from about 500 ng RNA using alpha and beta constant primers. Each of the alpha and beta chains got its own library through chain-specific third strand synthesis with indices. TCRdb reprocessed the 5' RACE reads via MiXCR and lists one record per CDR3 protein. The repertoire table contains eleven to twelve distinct CDR3 sequences. A few counts support this clonotype. The antigen remains undetermined. This beta chain turned up in a library designed for alpha chains; as an off-target read, its abundance says little. All unsorted peripheral T cells were captured because whole blood was used without fractionation. An approximately 2.5 ml peripheral blood sample was taken for RNA. The source of this sequence is an adult in good health. Sequencing input: blood.

The CDR3 DNA reads as TGCAGCGAAATGCAGGTTATGAACACTGAAGCTTTCTTT. Translation: CSEMQVMNTEAFF. This sequence joins TRBV29-1 and TRBJ1-1, with D unclear. Trimming stripped 7 bases from V and 0 bases from J, with 12 bases between. CDR3 size: 13 residues. Germline V gene sequence: CDR1 SQVTM, CDR2 ANQGSEA.